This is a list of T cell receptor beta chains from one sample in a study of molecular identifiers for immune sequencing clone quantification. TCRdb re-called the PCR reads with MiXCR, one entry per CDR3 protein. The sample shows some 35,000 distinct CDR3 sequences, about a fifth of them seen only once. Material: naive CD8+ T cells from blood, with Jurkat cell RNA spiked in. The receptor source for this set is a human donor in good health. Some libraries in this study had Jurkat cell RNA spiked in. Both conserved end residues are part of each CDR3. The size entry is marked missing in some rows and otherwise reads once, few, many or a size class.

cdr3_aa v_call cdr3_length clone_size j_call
CASTGTGTYNEQFF TRBV7-9 14 few TRBJ2-1
CASSFIPREVATEAFF TRBV11-3 16 many TRBJ1-1
CASSYPTGVGAKGNTEAFF TRBV6-2/TRBV6-3 19 few TRBJ1-1
CASSSVKASGSRVF TRBV28 14 many TRBJ2-1
CASSLGQGFVEAFF TRBV5-3 14 few TRBJ1-1
CAWGRSGADTQYF TRBV30 13 few TRBJ2-3
CASSFGGGLIYGYTF TRBV27 15 - TRBJ1-2
CASSQDIAGGPTDTQYF TRBV3-1 17 - TRBJ2-3
CASSPGTRQETQYF TRBV6-2/TRBV6-3 14 many TRBJ2-5
CASSYSDTYQPQHF TRBV6-2/TRBV6-3 14 many TRBJ1-5
CASSILTSGVGDTQYF TRBV3-1 16 many TRBJ2-3
CASSAWGQGQETQYF TRBV2 15 few TRBJ2-5
CANHSPVRGGSPLHF TRBV11-2 15 many TRBJ1-6
CSAPTLETSAYEQYF TRBV20-1 15 - TRBJ2-7
CASYPSPLLAEAFF TRBV5-1 14 few TRBJ1-1
CSAREGVAFMNTEAFF TRBV20-1 16 once TRBJ1-1
CAISRMAGEDTQYF TRBV28 14 few TRBJ2-3
CASSGEYGVGDTQYF TRBV28 15 few TRBJ2-3
CASSPLLAGVNTGELFF TRBV4-2 17 many TRBJ2-2
CASSPPTVTDTQYF TRBV13 14 many TRBJ2-3
CASSLWDRNQPQHF TRBV12-3/TRBV12-4 14 - TRBJ1-5
CASSSAGGTDTQYF TRBV7-9 14 many TRBJ2-3
CASSLSGLVPYEQYF TRBV28 15 many TRBJ2-7
CASTLGWGVGELFF TRBV5-1 14 many TRBJ2-2
CASSVVGGQRTDTQYF TRBV9 16 - TRBJ2-3
CATSRDHGSRETQYF TRBV15 15 many TRBJ2-5
CASSQVRLGGGSVSKNIQYF TRBV4-3 20 medium-sized TRBJ2-4
CASSSPDSGETQYF TRBV5-4 14 - TRBJ2-5
CASSILPDSTDTQYF TRBV12-3/TRBV12-4 15 many TRBJ2-3
CASSPGLTEQFF TRBV12-3/TRBV12-4 12 - TRBJ2-1
CASSTTSGRPYNEQFF TRBV6-4 16 few TRBJ2-1
CASSPSSGDSVGANVLTF TRBV11-2 18 - TRBJ2-6
CASSNPGEQFF TRBV19 11 many TRBJ2-1
CASSQGLADALNTGELFF TRBV3-1 18 - TRBJ2-2
CASSPTASQETQYF TRBV4-1 14 many TRBJ2-5
CASSIAGGRRLGYEQYF TRBV12-3/TRBV12-4 17 many TRBJ2-7
CASSTRDRGHTEAFF TRBV7-9 15 many TRBJ1-1
CASSLYRTATYNEQFF TRBV28 16 - TRBJ2-1
CASRDATGANTEAFF TRBV6-2/TRBV6-3 15 many TRBJ1-1
CASSARQEGLGVYGYTF TRBV7-2 17 - TRBJ1-2
CASIGTGSNQPQHF TRBV6-2/TRBV6-3 14 many TRBJ1-5